This T cell receptor (beta chain) was documented in a study of blood T cells in healthy people across ages. Germline CDR1 SGHRS, CDR2 YFSETQ. V lost 0 bases, J lost 0 bases, and 9 bases lay in between. This CDR3 is built from 15 residues. To note about this clonotype: Its antigen is currently unknown.

General study findings and limits: It was held that diversity estimates obtained from one million T cells represented underestimates. Using unsorted PBMCs precluded a conclusive naive versus antigen-experienced comparison.

Isolation of PBMCs gave at least 7 million cells per sample. A second PCR of about 7 to 11 cycles used a sample-barcoded 5' primer and a J-beta primer mix. One entry per CDR3 protein results from TCRdb running MiXCR on the 5' RACE reads. The data show 600,000 to 1,000,000 distinct CDR3 sequences, roughly 25% seen once. These data are also associated with another study on T cells of mothers and their children. As that report states: In the second PCR, M1S primer introduced barcodes and 2-4 random bases.

Sequencing input: blood. The chain links TRBV5-1 to TRBJ2-5; D is unclear. The sequence was obtained from a boy younger than 18 in good health. In nucleotides, the CDR3 is TGCGCCAGCAGCTTGGGAGTAGGGAACCAAGAGACCCAGTACTTC. Translation: CASSLGVGNQETQYF.